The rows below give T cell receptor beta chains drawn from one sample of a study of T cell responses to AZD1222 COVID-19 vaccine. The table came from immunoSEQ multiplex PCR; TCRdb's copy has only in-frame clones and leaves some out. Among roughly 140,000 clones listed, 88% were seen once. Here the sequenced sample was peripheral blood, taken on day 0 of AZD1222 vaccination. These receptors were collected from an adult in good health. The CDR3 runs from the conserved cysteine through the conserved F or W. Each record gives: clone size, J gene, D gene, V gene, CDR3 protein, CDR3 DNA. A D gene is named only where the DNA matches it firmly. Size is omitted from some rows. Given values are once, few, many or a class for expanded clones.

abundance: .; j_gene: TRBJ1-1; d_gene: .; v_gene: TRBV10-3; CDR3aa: CAISESLRGSTRGTEAFF; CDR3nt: TGTGCCATCAGTGAGTCACTCAGGGGTAGCACTAGAGGGACTGAAGCTTTCTTT
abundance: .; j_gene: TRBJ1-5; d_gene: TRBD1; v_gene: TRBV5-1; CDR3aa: CASSLWTGNNQPQHF; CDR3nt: TGCGCCAGCAGCTTGTGGACAGGGAATAATCAGCCCCAGCATTTT
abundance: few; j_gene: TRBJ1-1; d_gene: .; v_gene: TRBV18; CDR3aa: CASSPRQTPEAFF; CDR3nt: TGTGCCAGCTCACCACGACAGACTCCAGAAGCTTTCTTT
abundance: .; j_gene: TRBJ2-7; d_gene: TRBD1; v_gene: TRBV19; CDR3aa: CATQSYRDRAYEQYF; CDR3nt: TGTGCCACCCAATCTTACCGGGACAGAGCCTACGAGCAGTACTTC
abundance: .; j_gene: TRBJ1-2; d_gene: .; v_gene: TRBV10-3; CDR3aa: CAIRPREGSTGGYTF; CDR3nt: TGTGCCATCCGGCCCAGGGAGGGGAGTACTGGTGGCTACACCTTC
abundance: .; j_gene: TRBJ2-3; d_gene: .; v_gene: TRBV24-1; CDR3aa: CATSDQGYTDTQYF; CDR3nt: TGTGCCACCAGTGATCAGGGGTACACAGATACGCAGTATTTT
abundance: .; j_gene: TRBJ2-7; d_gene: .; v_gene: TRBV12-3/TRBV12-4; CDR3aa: CASSLEGAYEQYF; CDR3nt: TGTGCCAGCAGTTTAGAGGGTGCCTACGAGCAGTACTTC
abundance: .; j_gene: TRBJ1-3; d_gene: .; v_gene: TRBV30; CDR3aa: CAWTTGARGNTIYF; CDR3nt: TGTGCCTGGACCACCGGGGCTCGTGGAAACACCATATATTTT
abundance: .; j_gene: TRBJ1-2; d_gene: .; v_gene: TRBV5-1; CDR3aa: CASSLGGTGGDYGYTF; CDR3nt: TGCGCCAGCAGCTTGGGAGGGACGGGAGGAGACTATGGCTACACCTTC
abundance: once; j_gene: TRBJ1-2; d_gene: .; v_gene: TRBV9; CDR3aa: CASSIPGQDRYGYTF; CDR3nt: TGTGCCAGCAGCATTCCGGGACAAGATAGGTATGGCTACACCTTC
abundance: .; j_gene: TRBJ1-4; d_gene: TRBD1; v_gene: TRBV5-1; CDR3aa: CASSLGQGPANEKLFF; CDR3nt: TGCGCCAGCAGCTTAGGACAGGGACCAGCTAATGAAAAACTGTTTTTT
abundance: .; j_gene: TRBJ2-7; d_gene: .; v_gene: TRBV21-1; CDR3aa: CASSPTGTHCSYEQYF; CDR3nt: TGTGCCAGCAGCCCTACCGGGACACACTGCTCCTACGAGCAGTACTTC
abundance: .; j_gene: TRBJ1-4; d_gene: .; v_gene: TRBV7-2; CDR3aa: CASSLQSRGREKLFF; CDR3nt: TGTGCCAGCAGCTTACAATCGCGGGGCCGTGAAAAACTGTTTTTT
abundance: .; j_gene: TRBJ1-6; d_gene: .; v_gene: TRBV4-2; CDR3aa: CASSDQRGLPPRDNSPLHF; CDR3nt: TGTGCCAGCAGCGATCAGCGGGGACTTCCCCCTCGGGATAATTCACCCCTCCACTTT
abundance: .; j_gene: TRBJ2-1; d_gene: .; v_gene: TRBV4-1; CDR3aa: CASSQASPGTTVFYEQFF; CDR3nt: TGCGCCAGCAGCCAAGCGTCGCCCGGGACCACCGTGTTCTATGAGCAGTTCTTC
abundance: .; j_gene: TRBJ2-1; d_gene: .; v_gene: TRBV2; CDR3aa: CASGGGGGIRNEQFF; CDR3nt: TGTGCCAGCGGAGGAGGGGGTGGCATCCGCAATGAGCAGTTCTTC
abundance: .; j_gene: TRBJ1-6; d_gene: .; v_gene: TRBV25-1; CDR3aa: CASSPRGGQSSYNSPLHF; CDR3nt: TGTGCCAGCAGTCCTCGGGGGGGGCAGAGCTCCTATAATTCACCCCTCCACTTT
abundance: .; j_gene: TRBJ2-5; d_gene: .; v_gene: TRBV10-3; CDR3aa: CAISSRQETQYF; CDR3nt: TGTGCCATCAGTAGTCGCCAAGAGACCCAGTACTTC
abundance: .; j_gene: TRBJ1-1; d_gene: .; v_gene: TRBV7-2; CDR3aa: CASSHPRLNTEAFF; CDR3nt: TGTGCCAGCAGTCACCCACGGTTGAACACTGAAGCTTTCTTT
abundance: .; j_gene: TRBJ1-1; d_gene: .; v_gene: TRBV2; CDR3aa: CASQNREEAFF; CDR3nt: TGTGCCTCCCAAAACAGGGAGGAAGCTTTCTTT
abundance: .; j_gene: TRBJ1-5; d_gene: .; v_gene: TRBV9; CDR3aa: CASSVSGGHQPQHF; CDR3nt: TGTGCCAGCAGCGTATCCGGGGGCCATCAGCCCCAGCATTTT
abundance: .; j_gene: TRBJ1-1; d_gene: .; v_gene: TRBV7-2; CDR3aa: CASSPLPRGNTEAFF; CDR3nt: TGTGCCAGCAGCCCACTCCCCAGGGGAAATACTGAAGCTTTCTTT
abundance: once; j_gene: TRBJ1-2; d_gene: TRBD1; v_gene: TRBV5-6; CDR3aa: CASSFRTGRNYGYTF; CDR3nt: TGTGCCAGCAGCTTCCGGACAGGGAGGAACTATGGCTACACCTTC
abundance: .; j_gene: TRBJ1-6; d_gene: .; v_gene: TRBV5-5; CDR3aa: CASAILPPDSPLHF; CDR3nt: TGTGCCAGCGCGATACTTCCCCCGGATTCACCCCTCCACTTT